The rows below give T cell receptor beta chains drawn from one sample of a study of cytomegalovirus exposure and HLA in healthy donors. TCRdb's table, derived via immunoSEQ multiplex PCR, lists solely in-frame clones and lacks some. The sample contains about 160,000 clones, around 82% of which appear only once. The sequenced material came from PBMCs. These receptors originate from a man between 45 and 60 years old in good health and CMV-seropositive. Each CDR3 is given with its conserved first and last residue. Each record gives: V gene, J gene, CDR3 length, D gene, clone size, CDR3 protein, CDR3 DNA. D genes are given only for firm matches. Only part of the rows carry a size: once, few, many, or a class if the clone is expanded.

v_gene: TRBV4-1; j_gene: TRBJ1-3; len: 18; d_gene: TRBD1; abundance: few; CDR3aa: CASSQLLPGQGAGNTIYF; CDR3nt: TGCGCCAGCAGCCAATTACTTCCGGGACAGGGGGCTGGAAACACCATATATTTT
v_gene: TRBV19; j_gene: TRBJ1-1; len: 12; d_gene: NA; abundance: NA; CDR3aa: CASSQEYYRAFF; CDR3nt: TGTGCCAGTAGTCAGGAATATTATCGAGCTTTCTTT
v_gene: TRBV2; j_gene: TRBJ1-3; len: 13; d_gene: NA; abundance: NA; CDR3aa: CASRQDIGNTIYF; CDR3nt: TGTGCCAGCAGGCAGGACATAGGAAACACCATATATTTT
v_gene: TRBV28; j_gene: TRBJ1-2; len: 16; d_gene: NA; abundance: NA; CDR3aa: CASSPLRGPLLYGYTF; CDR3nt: TGTGCCAGCAGTCCCCTCAGGGGCCCCCTCCTCTATGGCTACACCTTC
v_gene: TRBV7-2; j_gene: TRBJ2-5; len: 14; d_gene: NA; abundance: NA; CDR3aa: CASSFSPFQETQYF; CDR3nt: TGTGCCAGCAGCTTTTCCCCGTTCCAAGAGACCCAGTACTTC
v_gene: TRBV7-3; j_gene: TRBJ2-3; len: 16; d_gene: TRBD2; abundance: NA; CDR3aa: CASSLTPSGVTDTQYF; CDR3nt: TGTGCCAGCAGCTTAACACCTAGCGGGGTCACAGATACGCAGTATTTT
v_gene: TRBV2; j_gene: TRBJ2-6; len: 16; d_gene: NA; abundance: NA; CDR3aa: CASSGRQTSGANVLTF; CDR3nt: TGTGCCAGCAGTGGCCGACAGACCTCTGGGGCCAACGTCCTGACTTTC
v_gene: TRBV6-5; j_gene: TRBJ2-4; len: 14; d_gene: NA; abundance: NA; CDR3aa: CASSPGIGKNIQYF; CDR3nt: TGTGCCAGCAGTCCCGGGATAGGCAAAAACATTCAGTACTTC
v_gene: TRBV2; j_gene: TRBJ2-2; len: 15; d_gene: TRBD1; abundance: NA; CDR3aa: CASRDRGENTGELFF; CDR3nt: TGTGCCAGCCGGGACAGGGGGGAGAACACCGGGGAGCTGTTTTTT
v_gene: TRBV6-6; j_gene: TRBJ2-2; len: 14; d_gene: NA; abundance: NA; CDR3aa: CASSLAHATGELFF; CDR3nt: TGTGCCAGCAGCCTGGCTCACGCCACCGGGGAGCTGTTTTTT
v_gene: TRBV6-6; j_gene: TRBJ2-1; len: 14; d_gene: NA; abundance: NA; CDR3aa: CASIEGVSYNEQFF; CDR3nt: TGTGCCAGCATAGAGGGGGTTTCCTACAATGAGCAGTTCTTC
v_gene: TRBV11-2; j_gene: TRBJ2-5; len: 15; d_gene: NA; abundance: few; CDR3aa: CASSSSARRLETQYF; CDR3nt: TGTGCCAGCAGCTCCTCAGCCAGAAGACTGGAGACCCAGTACTTC
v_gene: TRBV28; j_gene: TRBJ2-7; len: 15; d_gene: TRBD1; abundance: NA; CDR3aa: CASISPGDRAYEQYF; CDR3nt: TGTGCCAGCATCTCCCCCGGGGACAGGGCCTACGAGCAGTACTTC
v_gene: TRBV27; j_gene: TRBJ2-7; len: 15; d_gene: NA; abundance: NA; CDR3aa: CASSSGDGTVYEQYF; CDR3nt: TGTGCCAGCAGTTCGGGGGACGGAACGGTCTACGAGCAGTACTTC
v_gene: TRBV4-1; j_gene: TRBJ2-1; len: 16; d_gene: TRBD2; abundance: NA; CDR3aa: CASSQATSGSPHEQFF; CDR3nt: TGCGCCAGCAGCCAAGCGACTAGCGGGAGCCCCCATGAGCAGTTCTTC
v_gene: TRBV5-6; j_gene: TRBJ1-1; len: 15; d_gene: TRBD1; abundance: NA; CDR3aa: CASSLYRTGGTEAFF; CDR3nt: TGTGCCAGCAGCCTTTACCGGACAGGGGGGACTGAAGCTTTCTTT
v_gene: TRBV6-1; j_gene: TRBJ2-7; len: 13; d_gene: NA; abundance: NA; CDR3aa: CATARDSPYEQYF; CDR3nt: TGTGCCACCGCGCGGGACAGTCCCTACGAGCAGTACTTC
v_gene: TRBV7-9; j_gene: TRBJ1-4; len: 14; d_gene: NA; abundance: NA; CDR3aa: CASSDGDYGEKLFF; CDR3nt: TGTGCCAGCAGCGATGGGGACTACGGAGAAAAACTGTTTTTT
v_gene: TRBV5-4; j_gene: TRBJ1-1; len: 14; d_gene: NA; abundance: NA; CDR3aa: CASSFTGRNTEAFF; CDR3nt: TGTGCCAGCAGCTTTACAGGGAGAAACACTGAAGCTTTCTTT
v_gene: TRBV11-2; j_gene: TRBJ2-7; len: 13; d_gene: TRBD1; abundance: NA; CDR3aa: CASSLQTGVEQYF; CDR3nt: TGTGCCAGCAGCTTACAGACAGGGGTCGAGCAGTACTTC
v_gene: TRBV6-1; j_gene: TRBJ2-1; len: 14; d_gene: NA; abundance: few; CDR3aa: CASSSQLAPNEQFF; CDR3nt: TGTGCCAGCAGTTCCCAACTAGCCCCGAATGAGCAGTTCTTC
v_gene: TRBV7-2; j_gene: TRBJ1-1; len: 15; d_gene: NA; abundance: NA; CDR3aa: CASSLGWTANTEAFF; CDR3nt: TGTGCCAGCAGCTTAGGTTGGACAGCTAACACTGAAGCTTTCTTT
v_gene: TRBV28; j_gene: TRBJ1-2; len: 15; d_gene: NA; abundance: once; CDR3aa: CASSRGDRGARGYTF; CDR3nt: TGTGCCAGCAGCCGAGGGGATCGGGGGGCGCGTGGCTACACCTTC
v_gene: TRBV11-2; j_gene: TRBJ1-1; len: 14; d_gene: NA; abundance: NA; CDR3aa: CASSFEGRNTEAFF; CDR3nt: TGTGCCAGCAGCTTTGAGGGTCGGAACACTGAAGCTTTCTTT
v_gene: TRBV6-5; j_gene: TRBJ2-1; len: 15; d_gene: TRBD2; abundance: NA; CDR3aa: CASSFQRGAADEQFF; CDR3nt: TGTGCCAGCAGTTTTCAGCGGGGGGCGGCTGATGAGCAGTTCTTC
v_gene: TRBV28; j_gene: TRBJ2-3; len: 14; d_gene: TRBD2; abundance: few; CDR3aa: CASSLREVSDTQYF; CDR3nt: TGTGCCAGCAGTTTACGGGAGGTCTCAGATACGCAGTATTTT
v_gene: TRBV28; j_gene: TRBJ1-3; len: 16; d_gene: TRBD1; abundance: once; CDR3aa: CASSPGQGAIKNTIYF; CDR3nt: TGTGCCAGCAGTCCGGGACAGGGGGCAATTAAAAACACCATATATTTT
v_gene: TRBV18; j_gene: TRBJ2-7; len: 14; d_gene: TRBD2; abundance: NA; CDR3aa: CASSPTAPSGEQYF; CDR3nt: TGTGCCAGCTCACCAACGGCCCCTAGCGGCGAGCAGTACTTC
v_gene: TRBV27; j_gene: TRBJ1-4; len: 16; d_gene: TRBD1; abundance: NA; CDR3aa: CASSDGQGRPNEKLFF; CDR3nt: TGTGCCAGCAGTGATGGACAGGGAAGGCCTAATGAAAAACTGTTTTTT
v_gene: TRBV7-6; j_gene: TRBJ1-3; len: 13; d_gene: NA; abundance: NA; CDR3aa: CASSLNGGNTIYF; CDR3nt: TGTGCCAGCAGCTTAAACGGTGGAAACACCATATATTTT
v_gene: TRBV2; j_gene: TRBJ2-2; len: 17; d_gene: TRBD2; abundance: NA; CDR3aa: CASSEIGLAGDTGELFF; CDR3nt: TGTGCCAGCAGTGAAATTGGGCTAGCGGGGGACACCGGGGAGCTGTTTTTT
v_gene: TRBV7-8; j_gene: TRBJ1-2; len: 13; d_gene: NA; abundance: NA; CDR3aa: CASSGQGIGGYTF; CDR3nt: TGTGCCAGCAGCGGTCAGGGGATCGGTGGCTACACCTTC
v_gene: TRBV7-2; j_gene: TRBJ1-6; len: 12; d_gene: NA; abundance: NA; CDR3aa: CASSLETSPLHF; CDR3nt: TGTGCCAGCAGCTTAGAGACTTCACCCCTCCATTTT
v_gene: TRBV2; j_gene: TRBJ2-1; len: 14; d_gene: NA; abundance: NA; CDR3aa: CASNGPLAYNEQFF; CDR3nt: TGTGCCAGCAATGGCCCATTGGCCTACAATGAGCAGTTCTTC
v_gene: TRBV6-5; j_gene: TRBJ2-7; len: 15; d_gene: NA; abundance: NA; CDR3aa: CASSRGSLSSYEQYF; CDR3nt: TGTGCCAGCAGTAGAGGTTCTTTAAGCTCCTACGAGCAGTACTTC
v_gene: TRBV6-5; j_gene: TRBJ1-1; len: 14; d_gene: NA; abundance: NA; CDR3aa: CASSYVTGSTEAFF; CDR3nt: TGTGCCAGCAGTTACGTAACAGGTAGCACTGAAGCTTTCTTT
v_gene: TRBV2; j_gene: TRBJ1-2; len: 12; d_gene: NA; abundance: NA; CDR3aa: CASRAGALGYTF; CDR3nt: TGTGCCAGCAGGGCGGGGGCGCTCGGCTACACCTTC
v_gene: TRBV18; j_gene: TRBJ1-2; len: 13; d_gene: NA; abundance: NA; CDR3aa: CASSPGAIYGYTF; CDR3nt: TGTGCCAGCTCACCGGGGGCTATCTATGGCTACACCTTC
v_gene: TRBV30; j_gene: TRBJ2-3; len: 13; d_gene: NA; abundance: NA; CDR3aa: CAWSKRSTDTQYF; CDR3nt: TGTGCCTGGAGCAAACGGAGCACAGATACGCAGTATTTT
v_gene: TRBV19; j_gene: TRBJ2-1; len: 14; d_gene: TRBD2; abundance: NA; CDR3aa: CASSIAGLAGSEFF; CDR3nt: TGTGCCAGTAGTATAGCGGGACTAGCGGGGTCGGAGTTCTTC